This T cell receptor (beta chain) is drawn from a study of PD-1 and CTLA-4 blockade in melanoma. The table came from immunoSEQ multiplex PCR; TCRdb's copy has only in-frame clones and leaves some out. Here the sample spans nearly 30,000 clones, less than 90% being singletons. This CDR3 is 15 amino acids long. Germline V gene lookup returns CDR1 PRHDT and CDR2 FYEKMQ (reference sequence). Trimming removed 0 bases from V and 7 bases from J, with 12 bases in between. The chain combines TRBV13 with TRBJ2-2; D may be TRBD2 (6 bases). The sample consisted of CD8+ T cells from peripheral blood, taken before anti-PD-1 treatment. The source is a human donor with melanoma. The CDR3 DNA is TGTGCCAGCAGCTTAGGCGGGCTAGCGTTCGGGGAGCTGTTTTTT. Translating it yields CASSLGGLAFGELFF.